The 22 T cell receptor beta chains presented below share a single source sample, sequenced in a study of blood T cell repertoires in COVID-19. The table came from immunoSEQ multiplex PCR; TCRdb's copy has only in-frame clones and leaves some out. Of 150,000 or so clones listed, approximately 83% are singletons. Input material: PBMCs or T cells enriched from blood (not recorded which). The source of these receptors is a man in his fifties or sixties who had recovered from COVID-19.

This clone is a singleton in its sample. The DNA of the CDR3 is TGTGCCAGCAGTTTGCCTAGTATCGATGAGCAGTTCTTC. Its translation is CASSLPSIDEQFF. The chain uses TRBV12-3 or TRBV12-4 and TRBJ2-1, with D uncertain. The CDR3 covers 13 residues. Trimming took off 3 bases at V and 8 bases at J, with 11 bases between the two ends.

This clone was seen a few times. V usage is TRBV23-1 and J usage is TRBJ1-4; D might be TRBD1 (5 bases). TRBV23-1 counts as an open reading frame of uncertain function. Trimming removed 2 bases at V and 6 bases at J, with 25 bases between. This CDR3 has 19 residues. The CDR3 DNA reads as TGCGCCAGCAGTCAACCGATCCTCCAGGGTTGGCGGATTCATGAAAAACTGTTTTTT. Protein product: CASSQPILQGWRIHEKLFF.

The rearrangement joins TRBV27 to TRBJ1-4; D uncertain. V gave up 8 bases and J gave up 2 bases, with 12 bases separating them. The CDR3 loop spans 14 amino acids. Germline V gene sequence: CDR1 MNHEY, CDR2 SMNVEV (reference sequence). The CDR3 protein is CASGLIGTNEKLFF. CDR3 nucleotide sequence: TGTGCCAGCGGACTTATTGGGACTAATGAAAAACTGTTTTTT. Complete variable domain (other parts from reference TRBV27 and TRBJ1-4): EAQVTQNPRYLITVTGKKLTVTCSQNMNHEYMSWYRQDPGLGLRQIYYSMNVEVTDKGDVPEGYKVSRKEKRNFPLILESPSPNQTSLYFCASGLIGTNEKLFFGSGTQLSVL.

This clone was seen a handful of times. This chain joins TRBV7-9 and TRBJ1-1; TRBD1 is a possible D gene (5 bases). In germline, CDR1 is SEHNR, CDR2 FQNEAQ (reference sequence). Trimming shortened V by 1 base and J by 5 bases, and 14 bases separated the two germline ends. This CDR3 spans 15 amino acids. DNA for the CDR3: TGTGCCAGCAGCTTAGTGCGGGCGGAGGGGACTGAAGCTTTCTTT. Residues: CASSLVRAEGTEAFF.

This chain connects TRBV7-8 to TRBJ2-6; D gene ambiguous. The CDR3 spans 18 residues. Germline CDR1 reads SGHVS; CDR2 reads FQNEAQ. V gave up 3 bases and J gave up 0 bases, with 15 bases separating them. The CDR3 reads CASSLFGQAASGANVLTF. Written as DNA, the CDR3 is TGTGCCAGCAGCTTGTTTGGTCAGGCCGCCTCTGGGGCCAACGTCCTGACTTTC.

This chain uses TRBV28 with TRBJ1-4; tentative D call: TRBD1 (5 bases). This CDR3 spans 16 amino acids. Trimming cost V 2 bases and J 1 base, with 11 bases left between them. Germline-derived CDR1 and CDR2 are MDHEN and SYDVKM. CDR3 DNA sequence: TGTGCCAGCAGTTTAACCCAGGGAGGAACTAATGAAAAACTGTTTTTT. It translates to CASSLTQGGTNEKLFF.

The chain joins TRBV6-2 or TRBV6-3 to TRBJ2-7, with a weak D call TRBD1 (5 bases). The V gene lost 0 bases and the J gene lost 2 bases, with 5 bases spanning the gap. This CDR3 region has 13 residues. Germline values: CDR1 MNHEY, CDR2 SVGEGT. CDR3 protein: CASSYSRAYEQYF. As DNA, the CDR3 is TGTGCCAGCAGTTACTCCAGGGCCTACGAGCAGTACTTC.

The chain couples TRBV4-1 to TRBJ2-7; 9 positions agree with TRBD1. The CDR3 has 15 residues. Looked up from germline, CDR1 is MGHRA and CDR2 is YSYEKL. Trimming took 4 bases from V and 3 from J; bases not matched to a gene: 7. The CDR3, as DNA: TGCGCCAGCAGCCGGTTTCCGACAGGGGGCTACGAGCAGTACTTC. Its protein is CASSRFPTGGYEQYF.

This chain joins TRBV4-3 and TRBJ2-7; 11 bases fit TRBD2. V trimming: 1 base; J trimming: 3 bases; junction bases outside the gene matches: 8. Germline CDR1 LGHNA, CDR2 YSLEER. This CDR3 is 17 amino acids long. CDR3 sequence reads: CASSQVGSGGAHYEQYF. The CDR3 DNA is TGCGCCAGCAGCCAAGTCGGTAGCGGGGGGGCCCACTACGAGCAGTACTTC.

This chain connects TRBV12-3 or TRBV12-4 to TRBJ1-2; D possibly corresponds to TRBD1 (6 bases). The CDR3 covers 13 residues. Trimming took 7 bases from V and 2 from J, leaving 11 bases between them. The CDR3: CASIRDTNYGYTF. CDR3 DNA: TGTGCCAGCATCAGGGACACGAACTATGGCTACACCTTC.

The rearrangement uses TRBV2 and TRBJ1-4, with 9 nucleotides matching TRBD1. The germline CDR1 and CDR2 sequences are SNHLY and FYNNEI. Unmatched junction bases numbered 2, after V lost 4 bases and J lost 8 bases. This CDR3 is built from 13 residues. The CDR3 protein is CASSVQGAEKLFF. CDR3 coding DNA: TGTGCCAGCAGTGTACAGGGGGCCGAAAAACTGTTTTTT.

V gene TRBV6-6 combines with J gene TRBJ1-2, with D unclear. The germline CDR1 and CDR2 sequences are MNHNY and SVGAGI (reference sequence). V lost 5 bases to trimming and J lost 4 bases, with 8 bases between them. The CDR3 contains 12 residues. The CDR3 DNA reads TGTGCCAGCAGTCCCCCTAGCTATGGCTACACCTTC. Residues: CASSPPSYGYTF.

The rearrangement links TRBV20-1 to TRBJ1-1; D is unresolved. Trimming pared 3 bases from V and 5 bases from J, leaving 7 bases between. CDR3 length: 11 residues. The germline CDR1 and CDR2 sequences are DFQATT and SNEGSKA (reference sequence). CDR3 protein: CSARSGTEAFF. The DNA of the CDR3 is TGCAGTGCTAGGTCCGGGACTGAAGCTTTCTTT.

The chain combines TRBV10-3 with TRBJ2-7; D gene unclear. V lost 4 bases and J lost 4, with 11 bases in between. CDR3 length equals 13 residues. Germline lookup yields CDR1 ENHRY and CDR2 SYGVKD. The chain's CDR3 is CAISGTESYEQYF. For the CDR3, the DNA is TGTGCCATCAGTGGTACAGAGAGTTACGAGCAGTACTTC.

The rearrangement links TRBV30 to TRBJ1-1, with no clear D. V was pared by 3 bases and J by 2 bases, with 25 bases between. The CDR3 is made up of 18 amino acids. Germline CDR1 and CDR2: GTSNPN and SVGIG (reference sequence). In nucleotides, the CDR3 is TGTGCCTGGAGGGGCTATGTGGAGGCGCCCCGGGGTAACACTGAAGCTTTCTTT. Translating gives CAWRGYVEAPRGNTEAFF.

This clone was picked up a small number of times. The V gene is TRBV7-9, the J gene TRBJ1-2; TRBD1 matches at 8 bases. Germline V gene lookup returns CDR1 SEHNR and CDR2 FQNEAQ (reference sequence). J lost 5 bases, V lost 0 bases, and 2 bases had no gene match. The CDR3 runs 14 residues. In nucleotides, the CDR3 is TGTGCCAGCAGCTTAGCCGACAGGGGATATGGCTACACCTTC. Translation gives CASSLADRGYGYTF.

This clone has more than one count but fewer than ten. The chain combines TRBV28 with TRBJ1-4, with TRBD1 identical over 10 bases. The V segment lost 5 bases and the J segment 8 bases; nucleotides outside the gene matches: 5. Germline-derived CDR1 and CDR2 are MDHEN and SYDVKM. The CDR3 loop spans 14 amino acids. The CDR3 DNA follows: TGTGCCAGCAGTCCGACAGGGGGCCTGGAAAAACTGTTTTTT. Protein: CASSPTGGLEKLFF.

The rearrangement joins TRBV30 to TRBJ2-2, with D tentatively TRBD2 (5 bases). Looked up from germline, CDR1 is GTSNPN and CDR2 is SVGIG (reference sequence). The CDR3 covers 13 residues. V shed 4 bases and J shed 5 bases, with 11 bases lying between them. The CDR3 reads CAWTRRRTGELFF. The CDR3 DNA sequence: TGTGCCTGGACTCGGCGGAGGACCGGGGAGCTGTTTTTT.

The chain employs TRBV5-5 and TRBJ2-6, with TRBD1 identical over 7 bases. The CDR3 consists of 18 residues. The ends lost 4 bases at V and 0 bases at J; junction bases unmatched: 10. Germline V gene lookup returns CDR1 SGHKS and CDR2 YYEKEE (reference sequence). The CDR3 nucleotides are TGTGCCAGCAGCCCCGGGACAGACGCGAGCTCTGGGGCCAACGTCCTGACTTTC. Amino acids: CASSPGTDASSGANVLTF.

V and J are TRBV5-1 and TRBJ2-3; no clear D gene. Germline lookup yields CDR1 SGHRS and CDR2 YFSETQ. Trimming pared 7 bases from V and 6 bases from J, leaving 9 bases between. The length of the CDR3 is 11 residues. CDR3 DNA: TGCGCCAGCGCCAAACAGGATACGCAGTATTTT. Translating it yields CASAKQDTQYF. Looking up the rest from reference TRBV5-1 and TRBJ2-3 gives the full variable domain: KAGVTQTPRYLIKTRGQQVTLSCSPISGHRSVSWYQQTPGQGLQFLFEYFSETQRNKGNFPGRFSGRQFSNSRSEMNVSTLELGDSALYLCASAKQDTQYFGPGTRLTVL.

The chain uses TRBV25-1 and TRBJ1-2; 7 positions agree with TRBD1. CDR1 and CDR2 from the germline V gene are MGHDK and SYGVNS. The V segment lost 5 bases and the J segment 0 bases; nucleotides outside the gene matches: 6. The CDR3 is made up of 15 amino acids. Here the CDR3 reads CASSRGRGANYGYTF. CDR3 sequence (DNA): TGTGCCAGCAGTAGGGGGCGCGGGGCTAACTATGGCTACACCTTC.

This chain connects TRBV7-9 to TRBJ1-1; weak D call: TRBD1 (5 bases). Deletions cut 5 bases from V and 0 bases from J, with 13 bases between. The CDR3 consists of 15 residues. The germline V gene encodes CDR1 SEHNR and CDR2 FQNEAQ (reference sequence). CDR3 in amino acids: CASSGSGELNTEAFF. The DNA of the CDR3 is TGTGCCAGCAGCGGATCGGGGGAGTTGAACACTGAAGCTTTCTTT.